A single sample is the source of the 20 T cell receptor beta chains below, sequenced in a study of T cell repertoires in cytomegalovirus infection. Which antigens these TCRs recognize remains unknown. TCRdb recomputed calls from the reads with MiXCR, one row per CDR3 protein. The sample holds about half a million distinct CDR3 sequences; around 30% are singletons and the top ten take under 20%. Sequencing was performed on cultured PBMCs, taken from culture after CMV antigen stimulation. Every receptor here comes from a human donor in good health (CMV status not recorded). Some clones in this sample may be carry-over from other donors' samples.

This clonotype was found many times. The chain couples TRBV7-2 to TRBJ2-2, with D uncertain. The germline V and J ends were trimmed by 3 bases and 5 bases, with 10 bases remaining between them. CDR3 size: 14 residues. Per germline, CDR1 SGHTA and CDR2 FQGNSA. In DNA, the CDR3 is TGTGCCAGCAGCTTGCAGTACGGGACCGGGGAGCTGTTTTTT. Its protein is CASSLQYGTGELFF.

This clonotype was observed a handful of times. The chain uses TRBV6-6 and TRBJ2-1, with D perhaps matching TRBD2 (6 bases). Trimming pared 6 bases from V and 5 bases from J, leaving 11 bases between. The CDR3 contains 13 residues. Germline V gives CDR1 MNHNY, CDR2 SVGAGI (reference sequence). CDR3 sequence (DNA): TGTGCCAGCAGGAGGGCTAGCGACAATGAGCAGTTCTTC. Translation gives CASRRASDNEQFF.

The chain couples TRBV7-9 to TRBJ1-1, with D unclear. This CDR3 has 15 residues. Germline lookup yields CDR1 SEHNR and CDR2 FQNEAQ (reference sequence). V lost 5 bases to trimming and J lost 3 bases, with 16 bases between them. CDR3 residues: CASSVASGPHTEAFF. CDR3 DNA sequence: TGTGCCAGCAGCGTGGCCTCTGGGCCCCACACTGAAGCTTTCTTT.

The V and J genes are TRBV6-1 and TRBJ1-6, with D possibly matching TRBD1 (5 bases). CDR3 size: 17 residues. V lost 1 base and J 7 bases, leaving 17 bases between the germline ends. Per germline, CDR1 MNHNS and CDR2 SASEGT. CDR3 sequence: CASSEVPQGPRNSPLHF. CDR3 sequence (DNA): TGTGCCAGCAGTGAAGTGCCCCAGGGACCGCGGAATTCACCCCTCCACTTT.

This clonotype has just a few counts. The chain couples TRBV4-2 to TRBJ2-2; 8 positions match TRBD2. The germline CDR1 and CDR2 sequences are LGHNA and YNFKEQ. The ends lost 0 bases at V and 7 bases at J; junction bases unmatched: 13. The CDR3 totals 18 residues. CDR3: CASSQDSRTSREYGELFF. DNA of the CDR3: TGTGCCAGCAGCCAAGACTCCCGGACTAGCCGGGAATACGGGGAGCTGTTTTTT.

There are many counts of this clonotype. This sequence joins TRBV28 and TRBJ1-1; perhaps TRBD1 as D (6 bases). Germline V gene data show CDR1 as MDHEN and CDR2 as SYDVKM. Deletions cut 8 bases from V and 0 bases from J, with 10 bases between. The CDR3 consists of 13 residues. CDR3 in DNA: TGTGCCAGCGCAGGGGTGATGAACACTGAAGCTTTCTTT. It translates to CASAGVMNTEAFF. Using reference TRBV28 and TRBJ1-1 for the parts outside the CDR3, the full variable domain is DVKVTQSSRYLVKRTGEKVFLECVQDMDHENMFWYRQDPGLGLRLIYFSYDVKMKEKGDIPEGYSVSREKKERFSLILESASTNQTSMYLCASAGVMNTEAFFGQGTRLTVV.

This chain connects TRBV12-3 or TRBV12-4 to TRBJ1-2, with 8 bases lining up with TRBD1. CDR3 length equals 14 residues. The trim removed 6 bases at V and 8 bases at J, leaving 11 bases unmatched. The CDR3 region is CASRASGGLAGYTF. In DNA, the CDR3 is TGTGCCAGCAGGGCCTCAGGGGGCTTAGCGGGCTACACCTTC.

V gene TRBV7-9 combines with J gene TRBJ2-7; 9 bases map to TRBD1. After removal of 4 bases from V and 2 bases from J, the junction contained 12 bases not matched to a gene. The CDR3 extends over 17 amino acids. Looked up from germline, CDR1 is SEHNR and CDR2 is FQNEAQ (reference sequence). In DNA form, the CDR3 reads TGTGCCAGCAGCTCACTCGACCGGGACAGGGCTACCTACGAGCAGTACTTC. As protein: CASSSLDRDRATYEQYF.

This clonotype came up once. At one boundary the junction diverges from the germline segment, which might be a read error. The chain uses TRBV6-2 or TRBV6-3 and TRBJ2-1; 15 bases align to TRBD2. Looked up from germline, CDR1 is MNHEY and CDR2 is SVGEGT. This CDR3 has 16 amino acids. The CDR3 region has the DNA TGTGACAGCAGTTACCAAGGACTAGCGGGAGGGAATGAGCAGTTCTTC. This encodes CDSSYQGLAGGNEQFF.

The chain carries TRBV20-1 and TRBJ1-4; D possibly corresponds to TRBD1 (6 bases). CDR1 is DFQATT, CDR2 SNEGSKA, per germline (reference sequence). The CDR3 totals 15 residues. Trimming took off 1 base at V and 6 bases at J, with 15 bases between the two ends. CDR3 amino acids: CSARGTVRGDEKLFF. The DNA of the CDR3 is TGCAGTGCTAGAGGGACGGTGAGGGGGGATGAAAAACTGTTTTTT.

This clonotype was counted at least ten times. The rearrangement uses TRBV7-2 and TRBJ2-1, with TRBD2 identical over 16 bases. J gave up 0 bases and V 1 base, and 9 bases lay outside the gene matches. The CDR3 length is 21 residues. Germline V gene data show CDR1 as SGHTA and CDR2 as FQGNSA. The CDR3 sequence is CASSLEPGLAGGPGSYNEQFF. In nucleotides, the CDR3 is TGTGCCAGCAGCTTAGAACCGGGACTAGCGGGAGGGCCGGGCTCCTACAATGAGCAGTTCTTC.

This chain links TRBV25-1 with TRBJ1-4, with a tentative D call TRBD1 (5 bases). The V end lost 3 bases, the J end lost 8 bases, and 10 bases lay between the germline ends. The length of the CDR3 is 13 residues. CDR1 and CDR2 (germline): MGHDK, SYGVNS. In nucleotides, the CDR3 is TGTGCCAGCAGTGATTCAGGGCGGGAAAAACTGTTTTTT. Residues: CASSDSGREKLFF. Full variable domain (remainder filled in from reference TRBV25-1 and TRBJ1-4): EADIYQTPRYLVIGTGKKITLECSQTMGHDKMYWYQQDPGMELHLIHYSYGVNSTEKGDLSSESTVSRIRTEHFPLTLESARPSHTSQYLCASSDSGREKLFFGSGTQLSVL.

J is TRBJ1-1 and V is TRBV19; 9 nucleotides align to TRBD1. Trimming removed 5 bases from V and 4 bases from J; junction bases left unmatched: 8. The germline gives CDR1 LNHDA, CDR2 SQIVND (reference sequence). This CDR3 has 15 residues. The CDR3 region is CASSATTTGGTEAFF. CDR3 coding DNA: TGTGCCAGTAGTGCCACAACGACAGGGGGCACTGAAGCTTTCTTT.

This clonotype turned up a few times. This chain joins TRBV7-2 and TRBJ2-7; weak D call: TRBD2 (7 bases). CDR1 is SGHTA, CDR2 FQGNSA, per germline. V lost 5 bases and J lost 1, with 15 bases in between. This CDR3 spans 15 amino acids. The chain's CDR3 is CASSAEGGQSYEQYF. The CDR3 DNA is TGTGCCAGCAGCGCCGAGGGGGGGCAATCCTACGAGCAGTACTTC. Complete variable domain (other parts from reference TRBV7-2 and TRBJ2-7): GAGVSQSPSNKVTEKGKDVELRCDPISGHTALYWYRQSLGQGLEFLIYFQGNSAPDKSGLPSDRFSAERTGGSVSTLTIQRTQQEDSAVYLCASSAEGGQSYEQYFGPGTRLTVT.

This chain connects TRBV24-1 to TRBJ2-1, with 10 bases aligning to TRBD2. V lost 0 bases, J lost 7 bases, and 2 bases stayed unmatched. Looked up from germline, CDR1 is KGHDR and CDR2 is SFDVKD. The CDR3 is 15 residues long. The CDR3 sequence is CATSDLLLAGNEQFF. In nucleotides, the CDR3 is TGTGCCACCAGTGATTTGTTACTAGCGGGGAATGAGCAGTTCTTC.

This clonotype was seen more than once but under ten times. The chain joins TRBV11-3 to TRBJ2-1, with D perhaps matching TRBD2 (5 bases). The CDR3 sequence is 18 residues long. Germline V lookup: CDR1 SGHNT, CDR2 YENEEA. The germline V and J ends were trimmed by 1 base and 7 bases, with 23 bases remaining between them. CDR3 region: CASSLGPPSDRTGNEQFF. The DNA for the CDR3 is TGTGCCAGCAGCTTAGGCCCCCCCAGCGATCGGACGGGGAATGAGCAGTTCTTC.

This rearrangement joins TRBV25-1 to TRBJ2-1, with 14 bases lining up with TRBD2. This CDR3 contains 14 residues. The germline V gene encodes CDR1 MGHDK and CDR2 SYGVNS. Trimming took 8 bases from V and 9 from J; bases not matched to a gene: 6. This CDR3 reads CASSGTSGRSEQFF. The CDR3, as DNA: TGTGCCAGCTCCGGGACTAGCGGGAGAAGTGAGCAGTTCTTC.

This clonotype has ten or more counts. The V call is TRBV7-3, the J call TRBJ2-7; 8 bases line up with TRBD2. Germline V gene lookup returns CDR1 SGHTA and CDR2 FQGTGA. The trim removed 5 bases at V and 0 bases at J, leaving 12 bases unmatched. CDR3 length: 17 amino acids. This chain's CDR3 is CASSPSSSGGGSYEQYF. In nucleotides, the CDR3 is TGTGCCAGCAGCCCAAGTTCAAGCGGGGGTGGCTCCTACGAGCAGTACTTC. Filled out from reference TRBV7-3 and TRBJ2-7, the complete variable domain reads GAGVSQTPSNKVTEKGKYVELRCDPISGHTALYWYRQSLGQGPEFLIYFQGTGAADDSGLPNDRFFAVRPEGSVSTLKIQRTERGDSAVYLCASSPSSSGGGSYEQYFGPGTRLTVT.

In this sample, this clonotype turned up a few times. The chain has TRBV20-1 and TRBJ1-2; no reliable D call. Trimming stripped 1 base from V and 1 base from J, with 13 bases between. From germline, CDR1 is DFQATT and CDR2 SNEGSKA (reference sequence). The CDR3 length is 15 residues. As DNA, the CDR3 is TGCAGTGCTAGAGCGGGAACATCCCGTAACTATGGCTACACCTTC. Translation: CSARAGTSRNYGYTF.

This clonotype showed up many times. The chain has TRBV7-2 and TRBJ2-7; D is possibly TRBD2 (6 bases). The V gene lost 5 bases and the J gene lost 3 bases, with 14 bases spanning the gap. CDR1 is SGHTA and CDR2 is FQGNSA in the germline V gene. CDR3 length: 14 residues. The CDR3 bases are TGTGCCAGCAGCCCCGGGGGTGTGGGCTACGAGCAGTACTTC. Amino acid sequence: CASSPGGVGYEQYF.